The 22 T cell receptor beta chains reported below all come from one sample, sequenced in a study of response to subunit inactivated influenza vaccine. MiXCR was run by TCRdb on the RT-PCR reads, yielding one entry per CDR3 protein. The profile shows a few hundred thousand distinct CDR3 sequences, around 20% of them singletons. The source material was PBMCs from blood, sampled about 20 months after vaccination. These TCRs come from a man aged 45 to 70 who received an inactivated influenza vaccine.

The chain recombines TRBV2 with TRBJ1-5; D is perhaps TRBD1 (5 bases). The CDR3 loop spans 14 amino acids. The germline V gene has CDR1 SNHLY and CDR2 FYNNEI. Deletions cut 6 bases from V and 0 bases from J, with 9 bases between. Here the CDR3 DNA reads TGTGCCAGCAGAAGGGACGGTAGCAATCAGCCCCAGCATTTT. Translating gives CASRRDGSNQPQHF.

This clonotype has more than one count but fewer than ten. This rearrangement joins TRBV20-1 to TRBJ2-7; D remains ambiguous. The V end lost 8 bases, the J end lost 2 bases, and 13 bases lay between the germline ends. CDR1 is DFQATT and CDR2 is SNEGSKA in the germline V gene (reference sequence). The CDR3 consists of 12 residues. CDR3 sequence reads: CSLTAGTYEQYF. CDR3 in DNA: TGCAGTTTAACAGCTGGAACCTACGAGCAGTACTTC.

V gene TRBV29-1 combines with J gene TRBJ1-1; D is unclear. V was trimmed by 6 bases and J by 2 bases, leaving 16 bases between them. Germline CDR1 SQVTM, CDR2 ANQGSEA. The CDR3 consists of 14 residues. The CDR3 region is CSVYPPLKNTEAFF. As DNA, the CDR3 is TGCAGCGTCTACCCCCCCCTTAAAAACACTGAAGCTTTCTTT.

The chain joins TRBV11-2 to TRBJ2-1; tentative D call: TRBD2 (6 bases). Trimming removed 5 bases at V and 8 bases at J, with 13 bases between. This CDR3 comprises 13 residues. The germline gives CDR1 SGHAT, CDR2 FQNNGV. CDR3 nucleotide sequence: TGTGCCAGCAGCCCCTCCCCGGGGGATGAGCAGTTCTTC. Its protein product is CASSPSPGDEQFF.

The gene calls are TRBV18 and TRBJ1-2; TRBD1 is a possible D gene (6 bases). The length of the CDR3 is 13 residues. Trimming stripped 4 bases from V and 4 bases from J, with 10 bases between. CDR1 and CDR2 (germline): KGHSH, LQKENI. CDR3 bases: TGTGCCAGCTCACAACCGGACAGCTATGGCTACACCTTC. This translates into CASSQPDSYGYTF.

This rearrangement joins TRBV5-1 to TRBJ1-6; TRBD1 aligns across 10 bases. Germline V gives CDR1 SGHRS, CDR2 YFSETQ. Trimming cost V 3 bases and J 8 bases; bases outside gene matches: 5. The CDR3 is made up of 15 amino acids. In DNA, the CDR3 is TGCGCCAGCAGCTCGGGACAGGGGAATCATTCACCCCTCCACTTT. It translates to CASSSGQGNHSPLHF.

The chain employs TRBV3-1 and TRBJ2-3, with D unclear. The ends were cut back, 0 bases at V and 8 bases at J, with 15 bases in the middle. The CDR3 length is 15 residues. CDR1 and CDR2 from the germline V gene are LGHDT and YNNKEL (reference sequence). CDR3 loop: CASSQDRLPGGTQYF. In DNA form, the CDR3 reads TGTGCCAGCAGCCAAGATCGGCTCCCCGGCGGTACGCAGTATTTT.

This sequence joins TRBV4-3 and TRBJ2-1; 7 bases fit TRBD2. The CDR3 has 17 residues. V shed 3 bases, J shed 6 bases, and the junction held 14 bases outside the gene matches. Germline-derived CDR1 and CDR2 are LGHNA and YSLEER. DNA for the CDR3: TGCGCCAGCAGCCAGGACTTACGACGCGGGGGTGTCAATGAGCAGTTCTTC. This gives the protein CASSQDLRRGGVNEQFF.

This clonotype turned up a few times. The CDR3 loop reads CASSFGAGANNEQFF. As DNA, the CDR3 is TGCGCCAGCAGCTTCGGGGCGGGGGCTAACAATGAGCAGTTCTTC. The chain is built from TRBV5-1 and TRBJ2-1; tentative D call: TRBD2 (7 bases). Germline CDR1 and CDR2: SGHRS and YFSETQ. The CDR3 consists of 15 residues. Trimming cost V 2 bases and J 5 bases, with 14 bases left between them.

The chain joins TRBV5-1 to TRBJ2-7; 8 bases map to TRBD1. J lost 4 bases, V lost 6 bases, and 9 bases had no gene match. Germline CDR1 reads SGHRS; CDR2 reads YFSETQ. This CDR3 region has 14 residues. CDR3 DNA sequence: TGCGCCAGCAACCCAGACAGGGGCGCATACGAGCAGTACTTC. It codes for CASNPDRGAYEQYF.

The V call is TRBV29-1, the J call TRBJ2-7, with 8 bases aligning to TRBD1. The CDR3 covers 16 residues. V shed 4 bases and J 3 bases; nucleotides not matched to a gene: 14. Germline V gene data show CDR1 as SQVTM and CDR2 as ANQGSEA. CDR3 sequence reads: CSVVLVTGVRLYEQYF. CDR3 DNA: TGCAGCGTTGTACTAGTGACAGGGGTCCGACTCTACGAGCAGTACTTC.

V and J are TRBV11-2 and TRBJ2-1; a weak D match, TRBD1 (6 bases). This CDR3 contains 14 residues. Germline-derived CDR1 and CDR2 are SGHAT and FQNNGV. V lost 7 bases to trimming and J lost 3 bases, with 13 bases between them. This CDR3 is CASTRQAFYNEQFF. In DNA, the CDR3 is TGTGCCAGCACGCGACAGGCCTTCTACAATGAGCAGTTCTTC.

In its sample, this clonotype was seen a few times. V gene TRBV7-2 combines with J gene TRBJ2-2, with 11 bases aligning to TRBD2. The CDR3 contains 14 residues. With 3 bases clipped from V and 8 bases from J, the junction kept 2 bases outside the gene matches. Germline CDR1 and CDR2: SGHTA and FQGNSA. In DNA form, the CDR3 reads TGTGCCAGCAGCTTTTGGACTAGCGGGGGGGAGCTGTTTTTT. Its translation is CASSFWTSGGELFF. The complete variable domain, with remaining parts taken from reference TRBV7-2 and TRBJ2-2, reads GAGVSQSPSNKVTEKGKDVELRCDPISGHTALYWYRQSLGQGLEFLIYFQGNSAPDKSGLPSDRFSAERTGGSVSTLTIQRTQQEDSAVYLCASSFWTSGGELFFGEGSRLTVL.

The CDR3 sequence: CASSPRSGAAYNEQFF. As DNA, the CDR3 is TGTGCCAGCTCACCACGAAGCGGGGCGGCCTACAATGAGCAGTTCTTC. The J gene is TRBJ2-1, the V gene TRBV18; 7 nucleotides match TRBD2. V lost 1 base to trimming and J lost 2 bases; unmatched junction nucleotides: 5. This CDR3 is 16 amino acids long. Germline-derived CDR1 and CDR2 are KGHSH and LQKENI.

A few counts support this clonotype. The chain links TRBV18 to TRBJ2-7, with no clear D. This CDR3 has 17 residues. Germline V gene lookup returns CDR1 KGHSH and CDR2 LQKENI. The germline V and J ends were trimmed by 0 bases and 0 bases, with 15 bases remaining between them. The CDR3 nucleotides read TGTGCCAGCTCACCACCCCCCTGGGATAAAAGCTCCTACGAGCAGTACTTC. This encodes CASSPPPWDKSSYEQYF.

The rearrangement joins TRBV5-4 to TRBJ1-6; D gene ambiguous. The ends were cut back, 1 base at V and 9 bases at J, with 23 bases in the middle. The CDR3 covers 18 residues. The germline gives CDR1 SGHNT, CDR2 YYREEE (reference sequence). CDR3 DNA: TGTGCCAGCAGCTTGTCCGTCGGAGCCCGATTGGTTTCTTCACCCCTCCACTTT. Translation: CASSLSVGARLVSSPLHF.

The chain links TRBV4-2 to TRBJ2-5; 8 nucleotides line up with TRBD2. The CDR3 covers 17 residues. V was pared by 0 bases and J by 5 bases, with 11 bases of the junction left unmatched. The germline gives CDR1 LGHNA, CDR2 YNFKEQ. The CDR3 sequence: CASSQDSRGLGSETQYF. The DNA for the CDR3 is TGTGCCAGCAGCCAAGACAGCCGGGGACTAGGAAGTGAGACCCAGTACTTC.

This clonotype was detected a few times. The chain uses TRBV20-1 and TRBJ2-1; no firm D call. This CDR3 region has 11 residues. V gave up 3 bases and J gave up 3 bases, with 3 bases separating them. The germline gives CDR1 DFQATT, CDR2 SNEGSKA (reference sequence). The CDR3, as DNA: TGCAGTGCTAGCCTCTACAATGAGCAGTTCTTC. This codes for CSASLYNEQFF.

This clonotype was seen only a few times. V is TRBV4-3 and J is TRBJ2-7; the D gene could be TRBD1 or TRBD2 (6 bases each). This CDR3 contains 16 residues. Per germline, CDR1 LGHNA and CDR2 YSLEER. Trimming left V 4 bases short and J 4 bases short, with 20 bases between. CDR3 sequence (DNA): TGCGCCAGCAGCCTGGTTTGGGGGGCCGTCCTGTACGAGCAGTACTTC. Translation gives CASSLVWGAVLYEQYF.

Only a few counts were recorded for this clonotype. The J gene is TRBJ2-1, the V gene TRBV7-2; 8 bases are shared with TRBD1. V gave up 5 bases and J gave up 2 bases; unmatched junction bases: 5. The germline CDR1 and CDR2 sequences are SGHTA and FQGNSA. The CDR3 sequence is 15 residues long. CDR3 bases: TGTGCCAGCAGCGAAGACAGGGGAACCTACAATGAGCAGTTCTTC. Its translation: CASSEDRGTYNEQFF.

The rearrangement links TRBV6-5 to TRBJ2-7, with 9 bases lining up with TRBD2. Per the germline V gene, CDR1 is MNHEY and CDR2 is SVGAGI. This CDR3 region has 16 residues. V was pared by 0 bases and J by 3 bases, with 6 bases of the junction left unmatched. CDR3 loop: CASSYSVAGEIYEQYF. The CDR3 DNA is TGTGCCAGCAGTTACTCGGTAGCGGGGGAGATCTACGAGCAGTACTTC.

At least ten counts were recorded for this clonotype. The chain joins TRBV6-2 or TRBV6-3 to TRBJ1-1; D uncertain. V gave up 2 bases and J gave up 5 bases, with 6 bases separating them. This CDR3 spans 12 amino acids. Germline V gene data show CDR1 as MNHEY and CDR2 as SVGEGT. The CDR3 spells CASSYRETEAFF. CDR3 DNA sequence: TGTGCCAGCAGTTACAGGGAGACTGAAGCTTTCTTT.